This is a list of T cell receptor beta chains from one sample in a study of blood T cell repertoires in COVID-19. Only in-frame clones appear in the TCRdb table, and some are missing; sequencing was by immunoSEQ multiplex PCR. The sample yields about 26,000 clones, 92% seen once. Sequenced input: peripheral blood. The receptors were sampled from a human donor in a cohort sampled during active COVID-19. CDR3s leave out the opening cysteine and the closing phenylalanine or tryptophan.

v_gene,CDR3aa
TRBV6-5,ASRNGVVNDYT
TRBV7-9,ASSLVGASGGAYNEQF
TRBV19,ASSTHRVGRRAEAF
TRBV15,ATSFMGGGGHGYT
TRBV11-2,ASSLVGTGASQY
TRBV11-2,ASSSVPGEAF
TRBV6-5,ASSYSRGTGITEAF
TRBV4-1,ASSQGSGVGGYT
TRBV10-2,ASTARGVFNEQF
TRBV24-1,ATSTGNEQF
TRBV12-3/TRBV12-4,ASSFPSGETQY